Detailed here is one TCR beta chain. The antigen it binds to is not known. No base qualities exist here, and no much larger clone lies one base off it. The sample belongs to a study of T cell repertoires in cytomegalovirus infection (dated by TCRdb to between 2019 and 2020). As for the study more broadly: Alongside well-studied HLA-B-restricted epitopes, the peptide stimulations were aimed at recently identified HLA-C-restricted CMV epitopes, whose presentation resists viral immunomodulation. Because public TCR beta signatures pointed to carriage of CMV infection together with the matching HLA type, the HLA type of each donor mattered for the analysis.

Sequencing was performed on an Illumina HiSeq 1500. The public reads were reanalyzed by TCRdb: fastp trimming at Q25, MiXCR alignment, in-frame beta chains only. Every distinct CDR3 protein forms one entry, paired with its most common genes and DNA. This sample lists around 800,000 distinct CDR3 sequences; 32% were detected once. The top ten clonotypes cover 9.5% to 15% of the sample. The treatment or condition label, read with the paper, signifies: in vitro stimulation with specific CMV peptide epitopes to enrich CMV-specific T cells. From the germline V gene, CDR1 is MGHRA and CDR2 is YSYEKL. V was cut back by 0 bases and J by 0 bases, leaving a gap of 9 bases between them. From cysteine to phenylalanine, the CDR3 is 16 amino acids long. Of the read, only the CDR3 DNA is kept; its 48 bases are in frame from base 1. What the work shows at the level of the full study, not this receptor alone: The ex vivo response was dominated by HLA-C-restricted CMV-specific TCR beta clonotypes, which also provided the single most frequent clonotype in two of eight donors. In both this cohort and an independent cohort of under 450 donors, the cumulative frequency of public TCR beta family members distinguished carriers of CMV infection plus the relevant HLA type.

Sequences were derived from cultured CD8+ T cells from PBMCs, sampled from culture after CMV antigen stimulation. This sequence was found in a human donor in good health (CMV status not recorded). Some clones in this sample may be carry-over from other donors' samples. The rearranged segments are TRBV4-1 and TRBJ2-1; matching of 5 bases hints at TRBD2 as the D gene. CDR3 region: CASSQDLTNSYNEQFF. The DNA sequence is TGCGCCAGCAGCCAAGATCTGACTAACTCCTACAATGAGCAGTTCTTC.